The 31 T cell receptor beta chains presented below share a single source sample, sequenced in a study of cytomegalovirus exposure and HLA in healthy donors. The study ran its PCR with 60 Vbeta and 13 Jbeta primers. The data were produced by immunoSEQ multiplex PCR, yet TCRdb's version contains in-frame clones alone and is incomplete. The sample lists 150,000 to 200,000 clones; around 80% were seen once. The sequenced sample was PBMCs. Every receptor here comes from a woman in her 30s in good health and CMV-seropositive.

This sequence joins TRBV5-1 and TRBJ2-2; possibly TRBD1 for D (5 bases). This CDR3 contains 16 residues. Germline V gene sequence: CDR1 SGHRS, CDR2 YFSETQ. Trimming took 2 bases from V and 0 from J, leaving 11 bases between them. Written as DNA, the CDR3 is TGCGCCAGCAGCTTAACAGGCCACGCGAACACCGGGGAGCTGTTTTTT. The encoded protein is CASSLTGHANTGELFF.

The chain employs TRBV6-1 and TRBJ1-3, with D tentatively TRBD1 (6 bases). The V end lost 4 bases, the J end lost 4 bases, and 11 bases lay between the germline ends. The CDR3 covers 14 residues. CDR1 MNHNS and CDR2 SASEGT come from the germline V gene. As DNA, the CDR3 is TGTGCCAGCAGTGTGTCGGGGGGCGGAAACACCATATATTTT. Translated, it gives CASSVSGGGNTIYF.

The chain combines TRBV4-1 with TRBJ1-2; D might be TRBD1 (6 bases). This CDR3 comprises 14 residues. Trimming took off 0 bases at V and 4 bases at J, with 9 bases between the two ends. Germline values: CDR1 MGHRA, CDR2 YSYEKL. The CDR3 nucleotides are TGCGCCAGCAGCCAAGACTCGGACAGCTATGGCTACACCTTC. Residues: CASSQDSDSYGYTF.

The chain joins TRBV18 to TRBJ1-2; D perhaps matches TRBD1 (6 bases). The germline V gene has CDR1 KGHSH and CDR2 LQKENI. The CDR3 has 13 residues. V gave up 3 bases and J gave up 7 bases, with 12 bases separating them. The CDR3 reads CASSPKQGGGYTF. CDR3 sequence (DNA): TGTGCCAGCTCACCTAAACAGGGCGGTGGCTACACCTTC.

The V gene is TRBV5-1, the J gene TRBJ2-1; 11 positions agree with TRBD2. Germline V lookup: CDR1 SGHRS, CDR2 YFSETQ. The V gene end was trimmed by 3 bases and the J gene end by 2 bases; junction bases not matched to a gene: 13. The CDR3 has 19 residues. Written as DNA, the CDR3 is TGCGCCAGCAGCTCCAATCCCGTAGCGGGGGGGCCGCCCTACAATGAGCAGTTCTTC. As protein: CASSSNPVAGGPPYNEQFF.

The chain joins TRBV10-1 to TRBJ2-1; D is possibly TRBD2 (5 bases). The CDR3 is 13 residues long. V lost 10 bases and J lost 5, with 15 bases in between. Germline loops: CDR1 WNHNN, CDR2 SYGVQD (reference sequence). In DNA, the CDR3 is TGCGCCACGGGGAGTGGACCTAACAATGAGCAGTTCTTC. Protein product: CATGSGPNNEQFF.

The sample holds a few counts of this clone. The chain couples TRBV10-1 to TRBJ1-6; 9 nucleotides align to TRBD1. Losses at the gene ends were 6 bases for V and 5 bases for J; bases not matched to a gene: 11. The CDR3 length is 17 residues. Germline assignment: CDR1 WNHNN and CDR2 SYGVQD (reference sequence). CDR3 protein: CASSELPGTGNNSPLHF. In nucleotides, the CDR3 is TGCGCCAGCAGCGAATTACCCGGGACAGGGAATAATTCACCCCTCCACTTT.

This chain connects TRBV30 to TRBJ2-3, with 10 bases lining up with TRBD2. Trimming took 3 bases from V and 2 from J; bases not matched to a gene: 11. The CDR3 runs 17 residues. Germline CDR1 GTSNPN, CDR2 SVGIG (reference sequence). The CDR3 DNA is TGTGCCTGGAGCCTAGCGGGAGCATCTATTTTCACAGATACGCAGTATTTT. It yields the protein CAWSLAGASIFTDTQYF. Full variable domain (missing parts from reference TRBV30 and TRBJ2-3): SQTIHQWPATLVQPVGSPLSLECTVEGTSNPNLYWYRQAAGRGLQLLFYSVGIGQISSEVPQNLSASRPQDRQFILSSKKLLLSDSGFYLCAWSLAGASIFTDTQYFGPGTRLTVL.

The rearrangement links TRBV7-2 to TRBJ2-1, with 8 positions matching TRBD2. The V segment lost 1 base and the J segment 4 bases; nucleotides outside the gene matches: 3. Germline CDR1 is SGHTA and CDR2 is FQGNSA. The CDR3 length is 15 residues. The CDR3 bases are TGTGCCAGCAGCTTAGGATCGGGGGGGTACAATGAGCAGTTCTTC. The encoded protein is CASSLGSGGYNEQFF.

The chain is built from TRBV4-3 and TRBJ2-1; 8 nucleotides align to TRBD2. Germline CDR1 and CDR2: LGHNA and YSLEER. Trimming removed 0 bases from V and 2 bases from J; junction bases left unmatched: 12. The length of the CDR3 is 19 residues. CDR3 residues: CASSQEIGGRPPPYNEQFF. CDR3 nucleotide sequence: TGCGCCAGCAGCCAAGAAATTGGCGGGAGGCCTCCTCCCTACAATGAGCAGTTCTTC.

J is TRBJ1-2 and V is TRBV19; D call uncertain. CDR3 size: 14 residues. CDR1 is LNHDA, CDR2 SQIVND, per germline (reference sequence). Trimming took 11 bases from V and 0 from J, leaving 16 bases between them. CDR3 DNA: TGTGCCGCGACGGGTGCAGCACCTAACTATGGCTACACCTTC. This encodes CAATGAAPNYGYTF.

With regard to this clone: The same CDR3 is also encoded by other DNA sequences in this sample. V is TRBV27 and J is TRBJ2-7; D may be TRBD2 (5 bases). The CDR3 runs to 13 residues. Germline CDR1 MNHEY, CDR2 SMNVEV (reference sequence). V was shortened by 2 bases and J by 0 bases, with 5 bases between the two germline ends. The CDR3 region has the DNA TGTGCCAGCAGTTTAAGCGGCTCCTACGAGCAGTACTTC. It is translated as CASSLSGSYEQYF.

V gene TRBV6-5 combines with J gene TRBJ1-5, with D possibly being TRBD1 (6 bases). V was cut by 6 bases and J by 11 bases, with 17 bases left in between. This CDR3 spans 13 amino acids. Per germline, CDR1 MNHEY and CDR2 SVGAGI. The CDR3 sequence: CASRRTVFATQHF. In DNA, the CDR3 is TGTGCCAGCAGGAGGACAGTCTTCGCCACCCAGCATTTT.

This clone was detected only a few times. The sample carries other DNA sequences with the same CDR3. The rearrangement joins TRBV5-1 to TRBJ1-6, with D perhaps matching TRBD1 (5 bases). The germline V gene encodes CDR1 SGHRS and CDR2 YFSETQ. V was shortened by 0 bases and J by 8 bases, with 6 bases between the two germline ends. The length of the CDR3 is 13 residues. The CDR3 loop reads CASSLAGYSPLHF. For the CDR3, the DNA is TGCGCCAGCAGCTTGGCAGGGTATTCACCCCTCCACTTT.

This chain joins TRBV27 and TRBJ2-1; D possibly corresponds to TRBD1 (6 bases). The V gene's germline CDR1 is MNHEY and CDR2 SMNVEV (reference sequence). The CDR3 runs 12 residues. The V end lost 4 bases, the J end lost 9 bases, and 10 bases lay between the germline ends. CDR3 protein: CASSSQGREQFF. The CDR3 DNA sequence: TGTGCCAGCAGTTCCCAGGGGCGTGAGCAGTTCTTC.

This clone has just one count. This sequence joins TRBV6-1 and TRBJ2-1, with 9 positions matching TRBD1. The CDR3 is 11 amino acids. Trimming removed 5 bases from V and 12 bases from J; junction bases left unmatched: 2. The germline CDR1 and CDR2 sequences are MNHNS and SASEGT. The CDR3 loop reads CASSTGGMQFF. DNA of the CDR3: TGTGCCAGCAGTACAGGGGGCATGCAGTTCTTC.

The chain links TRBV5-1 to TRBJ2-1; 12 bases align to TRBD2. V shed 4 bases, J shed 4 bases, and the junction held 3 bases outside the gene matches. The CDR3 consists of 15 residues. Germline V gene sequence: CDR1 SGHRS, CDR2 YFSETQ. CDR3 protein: CASSPGLAGYNEQFF. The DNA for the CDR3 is TGCGCCAGCAGCCCTGGACTAGCGGGATACAATGAGCAGTTCTTC.

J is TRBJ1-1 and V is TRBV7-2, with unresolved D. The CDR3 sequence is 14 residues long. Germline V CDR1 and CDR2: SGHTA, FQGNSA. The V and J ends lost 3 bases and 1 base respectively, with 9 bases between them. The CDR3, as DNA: TGTGCCAGCAGCTTGGCACATGAGAACACTGAAGCTTTCTTT. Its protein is CASSLAHENTEAFF.

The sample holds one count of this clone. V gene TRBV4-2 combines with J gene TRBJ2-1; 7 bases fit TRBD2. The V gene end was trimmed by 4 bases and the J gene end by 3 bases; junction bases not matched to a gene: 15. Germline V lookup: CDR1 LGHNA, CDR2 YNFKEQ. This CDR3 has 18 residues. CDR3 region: CASSPTPRGSGYYNEQFF. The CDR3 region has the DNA TGTGCCAGCAGCCCGACCCCCCGAGGTAGCGGGTACTACAATGAGCAGTTCTTC.

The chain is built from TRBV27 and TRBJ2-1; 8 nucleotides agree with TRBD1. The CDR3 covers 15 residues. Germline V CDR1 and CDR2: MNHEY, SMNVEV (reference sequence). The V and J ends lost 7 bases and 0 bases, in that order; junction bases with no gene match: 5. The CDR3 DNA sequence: TGTGCCAGCAATCCCCAGGGGGCCTCCTACAATGAGCAGTTCTTC. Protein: CASNPQGASYNEQFF.

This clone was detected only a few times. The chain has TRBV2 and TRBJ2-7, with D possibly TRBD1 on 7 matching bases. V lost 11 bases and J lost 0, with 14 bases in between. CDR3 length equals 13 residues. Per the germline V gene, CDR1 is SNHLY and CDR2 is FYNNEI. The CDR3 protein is CARGTESSYEQYF. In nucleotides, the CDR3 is TGTGCCCGCGGGACAGAGAGCTCCTACGAGCAGTACTTC.

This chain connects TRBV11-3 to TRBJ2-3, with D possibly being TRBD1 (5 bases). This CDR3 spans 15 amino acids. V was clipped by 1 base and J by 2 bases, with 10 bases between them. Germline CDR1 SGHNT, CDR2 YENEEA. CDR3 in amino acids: CASSLGQGTTDTQYF. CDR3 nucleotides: TGTGCCAGCAGCTTAGGCCAGGGAACCACAGATACGCAGTATTTT.

The chain's CDR3 is CASSFGDRDPYNEQFF. DNA for the CDR3: TGTGCCAGCAGCTTCGGAGACAGGGACCCTTACAATGAGCAGTTCTTC. The rearrangement links TRBV11-3 to TRBJ2-1; 7 bases match TRBD1. This CDR3 has 16 amino acids. Per germline, CDR1 SGHNT and CDR2 YENEEA. J gave up 4 bases and V 3 bases, and 9 bases lay outside the gene matches.

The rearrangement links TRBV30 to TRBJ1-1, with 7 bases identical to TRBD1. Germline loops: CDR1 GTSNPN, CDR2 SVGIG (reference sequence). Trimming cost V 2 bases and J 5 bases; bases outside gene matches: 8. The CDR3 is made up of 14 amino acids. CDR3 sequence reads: CAWSYDRVRTEAFF. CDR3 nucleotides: TGTGCCTGGAGTTACGACAGGGTACGGACTGAAGCTTTCTTT.

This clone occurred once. The CDR3 is CASSQIRAGDDNEQFF. CDR3 DNA sequence: TGTGCCAGCTCACAAATACGAGCGGGAGACGACAATGAGCAGTTCTTC. The chain joins TRBV18 to TRBJ2-1, with 8 nucleotides matching TRBD2. Germline loops: CDR1 KGHSH, CDR2 LQKENI. The length of the CDR3 is 16 residues. Germline trimming cut 4 bases from V and 5 bases from J; bases unmatched to any gene: 10.

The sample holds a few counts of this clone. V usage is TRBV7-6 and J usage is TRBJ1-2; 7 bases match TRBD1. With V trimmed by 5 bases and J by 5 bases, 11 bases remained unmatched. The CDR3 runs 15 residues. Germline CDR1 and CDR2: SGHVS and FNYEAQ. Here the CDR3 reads CASSPGTATIYGYTF. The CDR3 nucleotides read TGTGCCAGCAGCCCAGGGACAGCTACTATTTATGGCTACACCTTC.

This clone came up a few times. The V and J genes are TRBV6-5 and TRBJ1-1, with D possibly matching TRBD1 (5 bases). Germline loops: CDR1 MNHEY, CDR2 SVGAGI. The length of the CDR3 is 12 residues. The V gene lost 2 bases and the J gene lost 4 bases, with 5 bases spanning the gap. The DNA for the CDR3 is TGTGCCAGCAGTTACGGGGCCACTGAAGCTTTCTTT. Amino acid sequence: CASSYGATEAFF.

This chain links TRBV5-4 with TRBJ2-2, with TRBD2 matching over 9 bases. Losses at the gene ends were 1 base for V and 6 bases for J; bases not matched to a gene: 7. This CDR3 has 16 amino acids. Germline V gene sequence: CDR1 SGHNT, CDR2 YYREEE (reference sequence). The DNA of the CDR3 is TGTGCCAGCAGCTTGTGGGTAGCGGGAGCATCCGGGGAGCTGTTTTTT. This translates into CASSLWVAGASGELFF.

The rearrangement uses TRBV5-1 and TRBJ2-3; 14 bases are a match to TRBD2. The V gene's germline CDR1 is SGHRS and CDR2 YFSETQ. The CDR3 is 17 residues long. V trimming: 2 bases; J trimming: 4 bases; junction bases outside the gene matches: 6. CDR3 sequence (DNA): TGCGCCAGCAGCTTTGGACTAGCGGGAGGAGGGGCAGATACGCAGTATTTT. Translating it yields CASSFGLAGGGADTQYF. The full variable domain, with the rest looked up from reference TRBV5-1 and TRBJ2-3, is KAGVTQTPRYLIKTRGQQVTLSCSPISGHRSVSWYQQTPGQGLQFLFEYFSETQRNKGNFPGRFSGRQFSNSRSEMNVSTLELGDSALYLCASSFGLAGGGADTQYFGPGTRLTVL.

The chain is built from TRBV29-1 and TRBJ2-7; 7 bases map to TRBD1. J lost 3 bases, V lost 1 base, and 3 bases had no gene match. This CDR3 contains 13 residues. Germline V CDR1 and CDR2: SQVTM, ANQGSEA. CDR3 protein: CSVEVGGLYEQYF. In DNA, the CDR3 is TGCAGCGTTGAAGTAGGGGGCCTCTACGAGCAGTACTTC.

CDR3 sequence: CASSLARETQYF. CDR3 bases: TGTGCCAGCAGCTTAGCGAGGGAGACCCAGTACTTC. The chain links TRBV7-6 to TRBJ2-5; D remains ambiguous. The CDR3 length is 12 residues. Per the germline V gene, CDR1 is SGHVS and CDR2 is FNYEAQ. V was shortened by 0 bases and J by 5 bases, with 4 bases between the two germline ends.